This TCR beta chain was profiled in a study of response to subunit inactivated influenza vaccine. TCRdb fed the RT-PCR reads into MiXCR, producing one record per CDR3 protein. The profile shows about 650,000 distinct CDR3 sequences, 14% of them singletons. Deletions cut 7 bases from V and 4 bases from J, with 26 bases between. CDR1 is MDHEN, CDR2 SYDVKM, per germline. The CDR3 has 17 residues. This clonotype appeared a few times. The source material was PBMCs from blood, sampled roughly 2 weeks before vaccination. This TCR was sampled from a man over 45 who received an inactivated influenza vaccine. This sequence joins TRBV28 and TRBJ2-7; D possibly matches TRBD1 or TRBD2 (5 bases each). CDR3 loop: CASNPWGSLAGRYEQYF. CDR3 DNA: TGTGCCAGCAACCCGTGGGGGTCGCTAGCCGGTCGATACGAGCAGTACTTC.